The 16 T cell receptor beta chains reported below all come from one sample, sequenced in a study of cytomegalovirus exposure and HLA in healthy donors. The repertoire was sequenced with immunoSEQ multiplex PCR; TCRdb's copy has only in-frame clones and lacks some. The sample has about 100,000 clones, about 85% seen once; the top ten hold around 3%. Sequencing was performed on PBMCs. All receptors derive from a woman aged 18-30 years in good health and CMV-seronegative.

J is TRBJ2-5 and V is TRBV25-1; 8 positions match TRBD1. Germline V gene sequence: CDR1 MGHDK, CDR2 SYGVNS. V lost 8 bases to trimming and J lost 5 bases; unmatched junction nucleotides: 13. The CDR3 spans 15 residues. The DNA of the CDR3 is TGTGCCAGCTCCTCAGGGGGCCTTTTCATGGAGACCCAGTACTTC. Translated: CASSSGGLFMETQYF.

In DNA form, the CDR3 reads TGTGCCAGCAGCCCGACAGGGGGTTACTACGAGCAGTACTTC. This sequence encodes CASSPTGGYYEQYF. V and J are TRBV28 and TRBJ2-7, with 9 positions matching TRBD1. The V gene's germline CDR1 is MDHEN and CDR2 SYDVKM. The length of the CDR3 is 14 residues. V shed 6 bases and J 3 bases; nucleotides not matched to a gene: 6.

The J gene is TRBJ1-1, the V gene TRBV5-1; D is ambiguous. The length of the CDR3 is 13 residues. The germline gives CDR1 SGHRS, CDR2 YFSETQ. The germline V and J ends were trimmed by 8 bases and 4 bases, with 15 bases remaining between them. CDR3 sequence (DNA): TGCGCCAGTCGACGCGGGGATGGCACTGAAGCTTTCTTT. Protein sequence: CASRRGDGTEAFF.

The chain has TRBV2 and TRBJ1-1; 7 bases align to TRBD1. Germline lookup yields CDR1 SNHLY and CDR2 FYNNEI. The ends lost 1 base at V and 5 bases at J; junction bases unmatched: 10. CDR3 length equals 16 residues. CDR3 nucleotide sequence: TGTGCCAGCAGTGAAGACAGACAGGGTTTTGGGACTGAAGCTTTCTTT. The encoded protein is CASSEDRQGFGTEAFF.

V usage is TRBV19 and J usage is TRBJ1-1; unclear D gene. This CDR3 contains 15 residues. Trimming stripped 4 bases from V and 1 base from J, with 13 bases between. Germline assignment: CDR1 LNHDA and CDR2 SQIVND (reference sequence). This chain's CDR3 is CASSTREVKNTEAFF. The CDR3 DNA sequence: TGTGCCAGTAGTACCCGGGAGGTAAAGAACACTGAAGCTTTCTTT.

The chain is built from TRBV30 and TRBJ1-5, with 8 bases that match TRBD1. There are 14 residues in the CDR3. V lost 3 bases, J lost 2 bases, and 3 bases stayed unmatched. CDR1 and CDR2 (germline): GTSNPN, SVGIG (reference sequence). The CDR3 reads CAWSPTGGNQPQHF. CDR3 DNA: TGTGCCTGGAGCCCGACAGGGGGCAATCAGCCCCAGCATTTT.

This chain uses TRBV10-3 with TRBJ2-5, with D possibly matching TRBD2 (6 bases). Germline V gene sequence: CDR1 ENHRY, CDR2 SYGVKD. The CDR3 runs 17 residues. The V and J ends lost 0 bases and 9 bases respectively, with 23 bases between them. CDR3 nucleotide sequence: TGTGCCATCAGTGAGTCGAGGTCGGGGGTCACCTTAGGGGCCCAGTACTTC. Amino acids: CAISESRSGVTLGAQYF.

This chain joins TRBV13 and TRBJ2-2; D call uncertain. V lost 5 bases and J 1 base, leaving 11 bases between the germline ends. The CDR3 has 15 amino acids. Germline values: CDR1 PRHDT, CDR2 FYEKMQ (reference sequence). This chain's CDR3 is CASSDILRNTGELFF. The CDR3 region has the DNA TGTGCCAGCAGCGACATCTTACGGAACACCGGGGAGCTGTTTTTT.

This clone was seen just once. V is TRBV4-1 and J is TRBJ1-2; 7 bases line up with TRBD1. The ends lost 2 bases at V and 8 bases at J; junction bases unmatched: 11. Germline-derived CDR1 and CDR2 are MGHRA and YSYEKL. The CDR3 consists of 15 residues. Here the CDR3 DNA reads TGCGCCAGCAGCCAAACAGGGGCGTCGGCTGAGGGCTACACCTTC. Its translation: CASSQTGASAEGYTF.

The rearrangement uses TRBV25-1 and TRBJ2-3; perhaps TRBD2 as D (7 bases). Germline values: CDR1 MGHDK, CDR2 SYGVNS. The CDR3 sequence is 16 residues long. The V gene lost 6 bases and the J gene lost 4 bases, with 20 bases spanning the gap. In nucleotides, the CDR3 is TGTGCCAGCAGCCCTTATGGGGGGGGCCAGTCAGATACGCAGTATTTT. This gives the protein CASSPYGGGQSDTQYF.

This clone was counted a few times. This sequence joins TRBV6-5 and TRBJ2-2; 10 bases are a match to TRBD2. The V gene end was trimmed by 5 bases and the J gene end by 2 bases; junction bases not matched to a gene: 2. There are 15 residues in the CDR3. From germline, CDR1 is MNHEY and CDR2 SVGAGI. The CDR3 sequence: CASSTSGDNTGELFF. Here the CDR3 DNA reads TGTGCCAGCAGTACTAGCGGGGACAACACCGGGGAGCTGTTTTTT.

The sample holds many counts of this clone. J is TRBJ1-5 and V is TRBV21-1. TRBV21-1 is described as a pseudogene. The CDR3 covers 17 residues. The CDR3 DNA follows: TGTGCCAGCAGCAAAATGGAGGTACGTGGTCCGAATCAGCCCCAGCATTTT. As protein: CASSKMEVRGPNQPQHF.

The chain combines TRBV7-3 with TRBJ2-6; possible D gene TRBD2, 6 bases. Germline-derived CDR1 and CDR2 are SGHTA and FQGTGA. CDR3 size: 16 residues. V was cut by 0 bases and J by 0 bases, with 6 bases left in between. In nucleotides, the CDR3 is TGTGCCAGCAGCTTAACGGGGGGCTCTGGGGCCAACGTCCTGACTTTC. Encoded protein: CASSLTGGSGANVLTF.

The CDR3 here is CASSPYGGAVGEQFF. CDR3 coding DNA: TGTGCCAGCAGTCCCTATGGGGGGGCCGTCGGTGAGCAGTTCTTC. The chain recombines TRBV28 with TRBJ2-1; a possible D gene is TRBD2 (7 bases). The V gene's germline CDR1 is MDHEN and CDR2 SYDVKM. Trimming pared 5 bases from V and 9 bases from J, leaving 20 bases between. This CDR3 has 15 amino acids. Combining the CDR3 with reference TRBV28 and TRBJ2-1 gives the whole variable domain DVKVTQSSRYLVKRTGEKVFLECVQDMDHENMFWYRQDPGLGLRLIYFSYDVKMKEKGDIPEGYSVSREKKERFSLILESASTNQTSMYLCASSPYGGAVGEQFFGPGTRLTVL.

This chain joins TRBV30 and TRBJ2-5; 11 positions agree with TRBD1. The CDR3 contains 14 residues. Losses at the gene ends were 4 bases for V and 4 bases for J; bases not matched to a gene: 5. The germline gives CDR1 GTSNPN, CDR2 SVGIG (reference sequence). Here the CDR3 reads CAWNHGTGGETQYF. The CDR3 nucleotides are TGTGCCTGGAACCACGGGACAGGGGGAGAGACCCAGTACTTC.

V is TRBV18 and J is TRBJ1-5; 9 bases match TRBD1. The V gene end was trimmed by 1 base and the J gene end by 0 bases; junction bases not matched to a gene: 10. The CDR3 contains 19 residues. The germline gives CDR1 KGHSH, CDR2 LQKENI. CDR3 in DNA: TGTGCCAGCTCACCACTACCGGGGGACAGGGCGGATAGCAATCAGCCCCAGCATTTT. Protein: CASSPLPGDRADSNQPQHF.